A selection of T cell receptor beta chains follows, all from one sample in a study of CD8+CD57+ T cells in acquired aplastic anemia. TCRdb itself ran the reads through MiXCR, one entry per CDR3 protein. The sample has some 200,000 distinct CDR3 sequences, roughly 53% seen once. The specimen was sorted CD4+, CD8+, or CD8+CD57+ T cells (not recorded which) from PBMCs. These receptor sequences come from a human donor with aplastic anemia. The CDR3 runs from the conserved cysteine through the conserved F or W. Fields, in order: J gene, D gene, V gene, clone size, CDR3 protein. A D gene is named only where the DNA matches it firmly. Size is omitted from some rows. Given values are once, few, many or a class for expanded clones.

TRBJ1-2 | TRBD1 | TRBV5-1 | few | CASSLSGRQGSNYGYTF
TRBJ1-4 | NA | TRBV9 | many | CASSVSSDGWGAEKLFF
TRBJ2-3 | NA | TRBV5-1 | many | CASSLRGDTDTQYF
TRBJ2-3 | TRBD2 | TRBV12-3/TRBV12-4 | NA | CASRTERGGSTDTQYF
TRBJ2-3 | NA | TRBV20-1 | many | CSARRGAGTDTQYF
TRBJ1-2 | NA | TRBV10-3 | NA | CAISEEAGLEGYTF
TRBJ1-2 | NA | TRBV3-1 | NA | CASSPAQGGFYGYTF
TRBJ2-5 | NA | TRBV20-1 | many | CSAPRPAETQYF
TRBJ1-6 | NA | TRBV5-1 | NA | CASSAIQGGSPLHF
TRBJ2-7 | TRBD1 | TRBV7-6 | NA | CASSLATGQDSEQYF
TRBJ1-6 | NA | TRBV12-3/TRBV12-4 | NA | CASRHTGNDSPLHF
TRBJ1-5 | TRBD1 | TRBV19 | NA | CASQGGNQPQHF
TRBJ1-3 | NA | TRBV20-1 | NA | CSAARSETGNTIYF
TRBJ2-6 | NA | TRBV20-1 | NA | CSARDLGGQKFSSGANVLTF
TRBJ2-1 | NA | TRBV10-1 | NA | CASSQTLSSYNEQFF
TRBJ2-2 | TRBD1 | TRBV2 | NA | CASGKGQRNTGELFF
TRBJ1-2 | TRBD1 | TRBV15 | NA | CATSRGTGDYGYTF
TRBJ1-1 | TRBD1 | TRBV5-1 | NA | CASSSGQGRAEAFF
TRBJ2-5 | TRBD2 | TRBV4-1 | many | CASSQVVGGGTQETQYF
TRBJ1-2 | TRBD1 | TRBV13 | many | CASSSRDRGLDYGYTF
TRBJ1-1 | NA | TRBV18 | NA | CASSPGRGGTEAFF
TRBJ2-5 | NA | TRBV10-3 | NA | CAIRDNPRTQYF
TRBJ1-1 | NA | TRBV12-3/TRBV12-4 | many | CASSWDPTEAFF
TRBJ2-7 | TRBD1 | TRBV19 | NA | CANSRDRGYEQYF
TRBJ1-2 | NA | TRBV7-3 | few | CASSQEVGRGYTF
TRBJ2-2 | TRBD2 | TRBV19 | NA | CASKLLAGAYTGELFF
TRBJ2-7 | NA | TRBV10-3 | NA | CAISASNRDLGGEQYF
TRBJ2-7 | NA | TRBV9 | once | CASSVVGTYEQYF
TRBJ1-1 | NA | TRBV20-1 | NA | CSAIPFMNTEAFF